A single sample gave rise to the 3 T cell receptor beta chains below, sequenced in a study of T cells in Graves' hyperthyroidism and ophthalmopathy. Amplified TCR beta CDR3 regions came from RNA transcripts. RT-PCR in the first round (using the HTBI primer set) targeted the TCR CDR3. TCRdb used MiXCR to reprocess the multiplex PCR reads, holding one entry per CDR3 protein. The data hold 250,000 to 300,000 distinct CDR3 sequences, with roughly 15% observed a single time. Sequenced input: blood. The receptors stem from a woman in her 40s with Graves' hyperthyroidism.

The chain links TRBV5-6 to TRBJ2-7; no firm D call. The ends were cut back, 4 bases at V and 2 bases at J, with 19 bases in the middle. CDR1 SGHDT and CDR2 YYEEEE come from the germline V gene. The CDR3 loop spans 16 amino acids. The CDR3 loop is CASSPGAGFIAYEQYF. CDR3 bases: TGTGCCAGCAGCCCCGGCGCAGGATTTATTGCCTACGAGCAGTACTTC. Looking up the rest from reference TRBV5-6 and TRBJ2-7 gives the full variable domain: DAGVTQSPTHLIKTRGQQVTLRCSPKSGHDTVSWYQQALGQGPQFIFQYYEEEERQRGNFPDRFSGHQFPNYSSELNVNALLLGDSALYLCASSPGAGFIAYEQYFGPGTRLTVT.

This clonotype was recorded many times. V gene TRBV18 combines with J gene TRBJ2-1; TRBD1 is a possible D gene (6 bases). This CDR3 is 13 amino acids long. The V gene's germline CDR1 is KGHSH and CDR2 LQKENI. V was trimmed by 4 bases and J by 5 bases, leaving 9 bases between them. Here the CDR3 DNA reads TGTGCCAGCTCACGGACAGCAAACAATGAGCAGTTCTTC. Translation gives CASSRTANNEQFF.

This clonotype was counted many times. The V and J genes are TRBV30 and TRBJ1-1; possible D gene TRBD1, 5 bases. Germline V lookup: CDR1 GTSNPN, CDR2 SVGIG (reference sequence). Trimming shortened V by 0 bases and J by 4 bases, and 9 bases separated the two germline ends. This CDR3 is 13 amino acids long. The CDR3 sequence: CAWSVQVGTEAFF. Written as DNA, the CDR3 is TGTGCCTGGAGTGTACAGGTGGGCACTGAAGCTTTCTTT. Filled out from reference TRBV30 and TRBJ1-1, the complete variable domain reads SQTIHQWPATLVQPVGSPLSLECTVEGTSNPNLYWYRQAAGRGLQLLFYSVGIGQISSEVPQNLSASRPQDRQFILSSKKLLLSDSGFYLCAWSVQVGTEAFFGQGTRLTVV.